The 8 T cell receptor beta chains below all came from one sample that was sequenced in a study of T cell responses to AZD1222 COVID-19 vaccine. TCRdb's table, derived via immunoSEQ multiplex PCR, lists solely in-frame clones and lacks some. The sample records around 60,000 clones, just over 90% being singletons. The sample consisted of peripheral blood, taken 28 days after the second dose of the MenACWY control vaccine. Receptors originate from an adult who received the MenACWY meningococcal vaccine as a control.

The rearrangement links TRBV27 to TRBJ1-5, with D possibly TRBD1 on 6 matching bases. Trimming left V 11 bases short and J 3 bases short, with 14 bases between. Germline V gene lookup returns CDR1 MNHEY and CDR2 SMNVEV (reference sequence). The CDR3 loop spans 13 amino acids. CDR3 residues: CAVGGQINQPQHF. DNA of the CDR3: TGTGCCGTCGGCGGACAGATCAATCAGCCCCAGCATTTT.

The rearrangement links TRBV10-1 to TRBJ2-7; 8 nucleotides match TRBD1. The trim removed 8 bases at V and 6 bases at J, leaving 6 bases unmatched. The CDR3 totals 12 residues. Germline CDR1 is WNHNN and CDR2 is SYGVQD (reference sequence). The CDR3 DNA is TGCGCCAGCTCCGAGACAGGGGCCGAGCAGTACTTC. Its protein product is CASSETGAEQYF.

The CDR3 loop is CASSAGTAETQYF. The CDR3 DNA reads TGTGCCAGCAGCGCCGGGACAGCGGAGACCCAGTACTTC. The chain uses TRBV5-5 and TRBJ2-5, with 7 bases fitting TRBD1. The CDR3 covers 13 residues. Germline CDR1 SGHKS, CDR2 YYEKEE (reference sequence). V was clipped by 4 bases and J by 5 bases; unmatched bases: 5.

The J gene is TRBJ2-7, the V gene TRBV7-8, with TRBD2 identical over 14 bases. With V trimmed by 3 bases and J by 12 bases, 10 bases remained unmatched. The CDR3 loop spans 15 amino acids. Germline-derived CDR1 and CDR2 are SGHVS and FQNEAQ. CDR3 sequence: CASSFSGLAGVDLYF. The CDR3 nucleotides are TGTGCCAGCAGCTTTTCGGGACTAGCGGGAGTTGATCTGTACTTC.

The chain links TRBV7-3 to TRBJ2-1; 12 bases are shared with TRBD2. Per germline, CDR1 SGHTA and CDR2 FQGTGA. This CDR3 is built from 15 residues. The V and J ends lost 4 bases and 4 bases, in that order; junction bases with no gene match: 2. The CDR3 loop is CASSSGLAGYNEQFF. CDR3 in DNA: TGTGCCAGCAGCTCGGGACTAGCGGGTTACAATGAGCAGTTCTTC.

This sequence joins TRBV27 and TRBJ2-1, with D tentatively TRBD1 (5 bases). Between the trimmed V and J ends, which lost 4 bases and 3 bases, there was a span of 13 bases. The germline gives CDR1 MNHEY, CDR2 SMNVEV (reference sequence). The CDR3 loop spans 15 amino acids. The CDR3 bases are TGTGCCAGCAGTTCGTCGGACACGGGCTACAATGAGCAGTTCTTC. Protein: CASSSSDTGYNEQFF.

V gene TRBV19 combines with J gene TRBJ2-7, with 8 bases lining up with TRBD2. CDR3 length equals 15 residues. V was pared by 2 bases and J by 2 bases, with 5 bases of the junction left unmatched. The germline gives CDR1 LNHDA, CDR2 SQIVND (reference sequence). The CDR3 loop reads CASSIISAGAYEQYF. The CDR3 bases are TGTGCCAGTAGTATAATCTCAGCGGGAGCCTACGAGCAGTACTTC.

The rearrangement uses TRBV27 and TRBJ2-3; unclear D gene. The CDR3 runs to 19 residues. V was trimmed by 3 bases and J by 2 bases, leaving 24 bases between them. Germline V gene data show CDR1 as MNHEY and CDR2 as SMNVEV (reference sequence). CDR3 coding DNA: TGTGCCAGCAGTTTCCCCCTCATTGCGCTTGGTTCTCTCACAGATACGCAGTATTTT. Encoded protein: CASSFPLIALGSLTDTQYF.